The source of this T cell receptor beta chain is a study of response to subunit inactivated influenza vaccine. The ends lost 5 bases at V and 1 base at J; junction bases unmatched: 14. Germline V gene lookup returns CDR1 MNHEY and CDR2 SVGEGT. CDR3 length equals 18 residues. MiXCR was run by TCRdb on the RT-PCR reads, yielding one entry per CDR3 protein. This table has about 300,000 distinct CDR3 sequences, about a fifth appearing once. For this clonotype: Its antigen is not identified.

Study-wide results and caveats: T cells newly recruited by each seasonal influenza vaccination are few, the authors suggested.

The sequencing used PBMCs from blood, collected 21 months after vaccination. The rearrangement links TRBV6-2 or TRBV6-3 to TRBJ1-5; 7 positions match TRBD1. This receptor was obtained from a man between 50 and 69 years old who received an inactivated influenza vaccine. CDR3 loop: CASSDAGTGAGSNQPQHF. CDR3 nucleotide sequence: TGTGCCAGCAGTGATGCCGGTACAGGGGCAGGGAGCAATCAGCCCCAGCATTTT.